A selection of T cell receptor beta chains follows, all from one sample in a study of blood T cell repertoires in COVID-19. Method: immunoSEQ multiplex PCR; TCRdb's copy keeps in-frame clones and lacks some. Among about 250,000 clones, 65% to 85% were seen once, and the ten largest hold approximately 9%. The specimen was peripheral blood. The receptors were sampled from a man aged 35 to 55 with active or convalescent COVID-19. Each CDR3 is given with its conserved first and last residue. Where a row states a size, it is once, few, many or the class of an expanded clone; other rows omit it.

V | size | CDR3
TRBV5-4 | . | CASSLTGAGDTQYF
TRBV5-1 | . | CASRWVGEQFF
TRBV2 | . | CASTQRGNSGNTIYF
TRBV7-8 | . | CASSAGGSDTQYF
TRBV18 | . | CASSPPGQGLSYTIYF
TRBV11-3 | once | CASSGQGDMNTEAFF
TRBV29-1 | . | CSVERQGRDYGYTF
TRBV15 | . | CATSSLVAGVGMALHF
TRBV5-5 | . | CASSSPSMTGREYF
TRBV6-5 | . | CASPNVDIDNYGYTF
TRBV24-1 | once | CATSLGGTSNQPQHF
TRBV4-2 | . | CASSQGGRDRTGNTIYF
TRBV9 | . | CASSATLWREAYNEQFF
TRBV9 | . | CASSVNSYEQYF
TRBV5-1 | . | CASSRAPTGVPYEQYF
TRBV4-1 | . | CASSRTGSDSPLHF
TRBV2 | . | CASRYRGLVTSNQPQHF
TRBV7-7 | . | CASSPIAGATYNEQFF
TRBV30 | . | CAWSAPQETQYF
TRBV14 | once | CASSLWGGAEAFF
TRBV2 | . | CASSGGGGFGYTF
TRBV5-6 | . | CASSLKTGFGFEQYF
TRBV7-9 | few | CASSLDTRGSPLHF
TRBV10-3 | . | CAISELPGAGSGEQYF
TRBV7-6 | once | CASSSGTSGTDTQYF
TRBV9 | . | CASSVGSVGELFF
TRBV19 | . | CASSMRAGKGTGELFF
TRBV7-9 | . | CASSGVEGLTPYEQYF
TRBV9 | . | CASSARTSGGHNEQFF
TRBV29-1 | . | CSALDRGLNYGYTF
TRBV19 | . | CASSIDFGSGQPQHF
TRBV19 | . | CASTPRQFSGNTIYF
TRBV21-1 | . | CASDTRIDRKNSNQPQHF
TRBV7-9 | . | CASSPETANTEAFF
TRBV19 | few | CASSIEQGKLTGELFF
TRBV27 | . | CASSLTSISTDTQYF
TRBV3-1/TRBV3-2 | . | CASSQSSYEQYF
TRBV28 | . | CASSFRTSSDTQYF
TRBV9 | . | CASSASPILAGVLQETQYF
TRBV3-1/TRBV3-2 | few | CASSQTDYYGYTF
TRBV7-9 | . | CASQMQGRGGYTF
TRBV12-5 | . | CASGLYGQPNEKLFF
TRBV28 | . | CASSRDRGAGNSPLHF
TRBV18 | once | CASSPPSVETQYF
TRBV19 | . | CASADGRSNYGYTF
TRBV5-1 | . | CASSSDRGEGGYTF
TRBV3-1/TRBV3-2 | . | CASSQRGVLGARMNQPQHF
TRBV12-5 | . | CASGNRRQETQYF